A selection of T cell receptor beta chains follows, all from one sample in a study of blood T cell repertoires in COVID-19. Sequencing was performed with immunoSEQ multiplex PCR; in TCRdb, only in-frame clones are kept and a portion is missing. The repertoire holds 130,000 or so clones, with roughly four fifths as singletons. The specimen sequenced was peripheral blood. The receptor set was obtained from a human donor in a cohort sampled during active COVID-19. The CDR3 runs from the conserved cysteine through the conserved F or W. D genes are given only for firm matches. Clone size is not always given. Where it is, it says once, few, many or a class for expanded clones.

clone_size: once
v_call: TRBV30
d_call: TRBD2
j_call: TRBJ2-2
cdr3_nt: TGTGCCTGGAGCGCCCGGCGGGGGGGCACCGGGGAGCTGTTTTTT
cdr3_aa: CAWSARRGGTGELFF

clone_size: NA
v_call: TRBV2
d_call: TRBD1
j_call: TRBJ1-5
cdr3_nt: TGTGCCAGCAGCGAGGGACAGGGGATCTATAGCAATCAGCCCCAGCATTTT
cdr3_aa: CASSEGQGIYSNQPQHF

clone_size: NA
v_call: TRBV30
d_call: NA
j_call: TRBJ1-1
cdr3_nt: TGTGCCTGGAGGGGGAGCGGGGATGGTGAAGCTTTCTTT
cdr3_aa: CAWRGSGDGEAFF

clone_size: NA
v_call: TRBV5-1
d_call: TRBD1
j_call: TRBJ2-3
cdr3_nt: TGCGCCAGCAGCTGGCTACGGGACAGGGCAGGAGATACGCAGTATTTT
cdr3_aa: CASSWLRDRAGDTQYF

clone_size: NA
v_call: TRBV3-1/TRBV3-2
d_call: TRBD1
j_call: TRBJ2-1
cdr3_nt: TGTGCCAGCAGCCCGGGGGACAGGGACTACAATGAGCAGTTCTTC
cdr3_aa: CASSPGDRDYNEQFF

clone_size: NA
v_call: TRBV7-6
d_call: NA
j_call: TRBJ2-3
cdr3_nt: TGTGCCAGCAGCCGCTATAGCACAGATACGCAGTATTTT
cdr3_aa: CASSRYSTDTQYF

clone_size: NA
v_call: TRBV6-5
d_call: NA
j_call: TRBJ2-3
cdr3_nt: TGTGCCAGCAGGGCTATAGCGGTAGATACGCAGTATTTT
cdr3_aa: CASRAIAVDTQYF

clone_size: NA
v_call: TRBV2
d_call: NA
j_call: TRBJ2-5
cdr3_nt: TGTGCCAGCAGTGTGGGCCGCTACCAAGAGACCCAGTACTTC
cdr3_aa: CASSVGRYQETQYF

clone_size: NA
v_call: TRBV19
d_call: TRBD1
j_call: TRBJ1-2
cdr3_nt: TGTGCCAGTAGTAACAACAGGGGGAACTATGGCTACACCTTC
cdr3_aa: CASSNNRGNYGYTF

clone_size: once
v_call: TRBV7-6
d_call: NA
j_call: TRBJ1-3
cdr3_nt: TGTGCCAGCAGCTTAGCAGGGGCTGGTGACACCATATATTTT
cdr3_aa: CASSLAGAGDTIYF

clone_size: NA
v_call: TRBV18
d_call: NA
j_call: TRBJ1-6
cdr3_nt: TGTGCCAGCTCACTTGACAGCCGGAATTCACCCCTCCACTTT
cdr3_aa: CASSLDSRNSPLHF

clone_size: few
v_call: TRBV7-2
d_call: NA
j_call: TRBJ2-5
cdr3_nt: TGTGCCAGCAGCTTCCAGGGATCGGAGACCCAGTACTTC
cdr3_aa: CASSFQGSETQYF

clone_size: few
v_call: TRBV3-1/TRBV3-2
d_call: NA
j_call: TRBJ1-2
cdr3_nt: TGTGCCAGCAGCCAACGCACAGTCTATGGCTACACCTTC
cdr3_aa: CASSQRTVYGYTF

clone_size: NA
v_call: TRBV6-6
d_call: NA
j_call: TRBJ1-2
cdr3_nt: TGTGCCAGCATTCCGGCAGGACTCTATGGCTACACCTTC
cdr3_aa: CASIPAGLYGYTF

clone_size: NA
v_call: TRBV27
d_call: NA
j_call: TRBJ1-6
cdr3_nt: TGTGCCAGTCGGTCCGGGGGGGGTCAGACACCCCTCCACTTT
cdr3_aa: CASRSGGGQTPLHF

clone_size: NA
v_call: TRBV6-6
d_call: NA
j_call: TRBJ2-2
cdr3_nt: TGTGCCAGCAGACCAGGTGACACCGGGGAGCTGTTTTTT
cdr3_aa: CASRPGDTGELFF

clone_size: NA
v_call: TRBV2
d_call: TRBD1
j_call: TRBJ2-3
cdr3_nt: TGTGCCAGCAGCCCCGGGACAGGGGACACAGATACGCAGTATTTT
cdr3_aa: CASSPGTGDTDTQYF

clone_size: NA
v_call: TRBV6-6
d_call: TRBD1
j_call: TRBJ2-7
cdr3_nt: TGTGCCAGCAGCAGCGACAGGGACGAGCAGTACTTC
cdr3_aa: CASSSDRDEQYF

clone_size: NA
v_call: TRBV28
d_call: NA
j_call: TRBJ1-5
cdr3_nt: TGTGCCAGCAGTTTATACCAGGGCAATCAGCCCCAGCATTTT
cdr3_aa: CASSLYQGNQPQHF

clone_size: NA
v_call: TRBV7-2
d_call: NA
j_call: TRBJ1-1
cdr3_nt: TGTGCCAGCAGCCGCAGCCGTCAGGGGTCCACTGAAGCTTTCTTT
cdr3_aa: CASSRSRQGSTEAFF

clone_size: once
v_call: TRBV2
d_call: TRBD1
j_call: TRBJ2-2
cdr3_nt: TGTGCCAGCAGCGGGACAGGGGCCGGATACAACACCGGGGAGCTGTTTTTT
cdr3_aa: CASSGTGAGYNTGELFF

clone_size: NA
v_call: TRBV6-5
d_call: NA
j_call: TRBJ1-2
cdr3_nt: TGTGCCAGCAGTTACGCACAGGGAGCTAACTATGGCTACACCTTC
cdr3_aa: CASSYAQGANYGYTF

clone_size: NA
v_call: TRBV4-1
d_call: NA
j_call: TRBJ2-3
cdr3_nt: TGCGCCAGCAGCCAAGGGTGGGGAGAGGGCACAGATACGCAGTATTTT
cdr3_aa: CASSQGWGEGTDTQYF

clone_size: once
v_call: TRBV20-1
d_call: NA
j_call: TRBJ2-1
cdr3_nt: TGCAGTGCTAGTAACAGGGCCTACGGTGAGCAGTTCTTC
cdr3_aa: CSASNRAYGEQFF

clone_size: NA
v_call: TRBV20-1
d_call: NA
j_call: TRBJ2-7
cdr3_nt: TGCAGTGCGCGGAGCTCCTACGAGCAGTACTTC
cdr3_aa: CSARSSYEQYF

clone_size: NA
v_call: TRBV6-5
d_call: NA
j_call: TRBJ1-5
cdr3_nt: TGTGCCAGCAGTCCCTCCCTTGTCCAGCCCCAGCATTTT
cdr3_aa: CASSPSLVQPQHF

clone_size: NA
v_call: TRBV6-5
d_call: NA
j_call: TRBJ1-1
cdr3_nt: TGTGCCAGCAAGGAGGCCGAAAGCGCTGAAGCTTTCTTT
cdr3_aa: CASKEAESAEAFF

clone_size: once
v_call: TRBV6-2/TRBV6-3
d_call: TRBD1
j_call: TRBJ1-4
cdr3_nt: TGTGCCAGCAGTTCGCCCGGGACAGGGGATGGAGAAAAACTGTTTTTT
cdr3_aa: CASSSPGTGDGEKLFF

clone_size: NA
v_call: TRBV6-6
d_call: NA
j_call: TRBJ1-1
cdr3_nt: TGTGCCAGCAGTTACGGGCCAGAAACAGCTTTCTTT
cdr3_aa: CASSYGPETAFF

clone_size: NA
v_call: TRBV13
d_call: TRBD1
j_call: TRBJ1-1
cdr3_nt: TGTGCCAGCAGTTCGACCGGGACAGCGAACACTGAAGCTTTCTTT
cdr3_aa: CASSSTGTANTEAFF

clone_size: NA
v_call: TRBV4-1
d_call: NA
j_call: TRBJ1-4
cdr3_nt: TGCGCCAGCAGCCAAGCGGCGGGGGGTTCTAATGAAAAACTGTTTTTT
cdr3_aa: CASSQAAGGSNEKLFF

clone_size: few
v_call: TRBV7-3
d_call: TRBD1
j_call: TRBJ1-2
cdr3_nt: TGTGCCAGCAGTCCTACAGGGGCGGGTGGCTACACCTTC
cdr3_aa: CASSPTGAGGYTF

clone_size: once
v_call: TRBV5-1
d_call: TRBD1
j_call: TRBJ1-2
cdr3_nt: TGCGCCAGCAGCCCAAACCGAGACAGGGGGCCGGATGGCTACACCTTC
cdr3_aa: CASSPNRDRGPDGYTF

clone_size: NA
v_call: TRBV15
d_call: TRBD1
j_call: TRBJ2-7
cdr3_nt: TGTGCCACCAGCAGAGGGGCGGGACAGGGTCTGACGTCCTTCTACGAGCAGTACTTC
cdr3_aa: CATSRGAGQGLTSFYEQYF

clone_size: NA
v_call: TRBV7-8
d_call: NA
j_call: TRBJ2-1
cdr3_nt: TGTGCCAGCAGCTTAAAAGCCCTGAATGAGCAGTTCTTC
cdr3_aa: CASSLKALNEQFF

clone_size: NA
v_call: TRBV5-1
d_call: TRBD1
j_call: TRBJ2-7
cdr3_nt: TGCGCCAGCAGCGGCTCGGACAGGGTAAAGGACGAGCAGTACTTC
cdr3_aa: CASSGSDRVKDEQYF

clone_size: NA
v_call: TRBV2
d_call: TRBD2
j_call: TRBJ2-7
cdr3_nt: TGTGCCAGCAGTAGGCCTAGCGGGCCGTACGAGCAGTACTTC
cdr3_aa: CASSRPSGPYEQYF

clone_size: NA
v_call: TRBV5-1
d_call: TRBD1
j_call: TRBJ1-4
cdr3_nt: TGCGCCAGCAGCTTCGACAGGGTGCGGGAAAAACTGTTTTTT
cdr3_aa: CASSFDRVREKLFF

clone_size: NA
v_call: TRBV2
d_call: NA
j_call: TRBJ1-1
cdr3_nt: TGTGCCAGCAGTGGGGGGACACTGAACACTGAAGCTTTCTTT
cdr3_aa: CASSGGTLNTEAFF

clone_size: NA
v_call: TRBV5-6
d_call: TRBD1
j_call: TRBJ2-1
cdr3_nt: TGTGCCAGCAGCTTGGCCATGGCAGGGGGCGCGGGTGAGCAGTTCTTC
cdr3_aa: CASSLAMAGGAGEQFF

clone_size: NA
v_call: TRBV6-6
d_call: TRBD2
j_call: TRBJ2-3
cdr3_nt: TGTGCCAGCAGTTACGTAGCGGGGGGATATACGCAGTATTTT
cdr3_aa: CASSYVAGGYTQYF

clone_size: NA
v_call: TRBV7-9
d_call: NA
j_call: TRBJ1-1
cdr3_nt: TGTGCCAGCAGCTTAGGACTCACTGAAGCTTTCTTT
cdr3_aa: CASSLGLTEAFF

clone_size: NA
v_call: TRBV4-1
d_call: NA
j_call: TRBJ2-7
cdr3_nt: TGCGCCAGCAGCCGGGCCCTCGACTACGAGCAGTACTTC
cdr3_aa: CASSRALDYEQYF

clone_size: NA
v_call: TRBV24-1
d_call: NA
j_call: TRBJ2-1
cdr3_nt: TGTGCCACCAGTGATGCTGACAGGAACAATGAGCAGTTCTTC
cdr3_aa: CATSDADRNNEQFF

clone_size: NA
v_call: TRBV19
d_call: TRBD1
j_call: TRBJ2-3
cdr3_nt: TGTGCCAGTAGTATAGATCCGGGAAGGGACAGGTTCCTCACAGATACGCAGTATTTT
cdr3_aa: CASSIDPGRDRFLTDTQYF

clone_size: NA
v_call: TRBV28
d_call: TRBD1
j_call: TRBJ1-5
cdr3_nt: TGTGCCAGCAGTTTAGAGGGGGCAAGCAATCAGCCCCAGCATTTT
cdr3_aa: CASSLEGASNQPQHF

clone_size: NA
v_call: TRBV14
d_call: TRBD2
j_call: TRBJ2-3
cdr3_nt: TGTGCCAGCAGCCAAGCAAGCGGGGGCCCGAGGGATACGCAGTATTTT
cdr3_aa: CASSQASGGPRDTQYF

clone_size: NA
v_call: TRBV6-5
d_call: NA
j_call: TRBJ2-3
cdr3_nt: TGTGCCAGCAACGAGGTATGGGGCACAGATACGCAGTATTTT
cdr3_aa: CASNEVWGTDTQYF

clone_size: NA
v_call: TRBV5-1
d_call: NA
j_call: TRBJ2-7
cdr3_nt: TGCGCCAGTACAGTTGAACCATCCTACGAGCAGTACTTC
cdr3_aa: CASTVEPSYEQYF

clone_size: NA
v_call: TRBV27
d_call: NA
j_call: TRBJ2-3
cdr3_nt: TGTGCCAGCAGTTTCAAGAGGGCAGAGAGCACAGATACGCAGTATTTT
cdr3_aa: CASSFKRAESTDTQYF

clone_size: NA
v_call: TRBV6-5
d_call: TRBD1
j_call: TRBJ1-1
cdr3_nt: TGTGCCAGCAGTTACGGACAGGGGAACACTGAAGCTTTCTTT
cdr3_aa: CASSYGQGNTEAFF

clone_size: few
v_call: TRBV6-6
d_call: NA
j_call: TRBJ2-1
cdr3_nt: TGTGCCAGCAGTTACTCCGGACAGAATGAGCAGTTCTTC
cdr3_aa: CASSYSGQNEQFF

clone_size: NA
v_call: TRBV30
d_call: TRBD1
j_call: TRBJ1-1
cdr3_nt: TGTGCCTTCAGACAGGGGGATGGTGAAGCTTTCTTT
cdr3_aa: CAFRQGDGEAFF

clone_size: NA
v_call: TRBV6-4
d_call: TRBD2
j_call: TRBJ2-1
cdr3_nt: TGTGCCAGCACTACCCTTAGGACTAGCGGGGGGGCCTGGCGAAATGAGCAGTTCTTC
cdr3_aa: CASTTLRTSGGAWRNEQFF

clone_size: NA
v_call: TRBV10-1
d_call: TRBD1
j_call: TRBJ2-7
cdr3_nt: TGCGCCAGCAGTGATGGACAGGCCTACGAGCAGTACTTC
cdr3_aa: CASSDGQAYEQYF

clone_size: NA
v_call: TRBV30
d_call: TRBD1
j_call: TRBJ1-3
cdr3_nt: TGTGCCTGCCTACAAGGGGGCATATCAAGCTCTGGAAACACCATATATTTT
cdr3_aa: CACLQGGISSSGNTIYF

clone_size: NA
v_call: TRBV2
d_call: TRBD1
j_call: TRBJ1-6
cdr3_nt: TGTGCCACTGAAGACAGGGAAAATTCACCCCTCCACTTT
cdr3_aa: CATEDRENSPLHF